This record covers a single T cell receptor beta chain. Antigen unknown. The record originates from a study of cytomegalovirus exposure and HLA in healthy donors. Overall study context: Of some 400 genotyped donors, approximately 80% clustered with self-reported Caucasian donors. Whole-study results and caveats: Researchers counted over 150 TCR beta chains as cytomegalovirus-associated.

V lost 5 bases, J lost 5 bases, and 12 bases stayed unmatched. This CDR3 region has 17 residues. Germline V gene lookup returns CDR1 SGHRS and CDR2 YFSETQ. Amplification used 60 Vbeta primers and 13 Jbeta primers. Sequencing used immunoSEQ multiplex PCR; TCRdb keeps in-frame clones, though not all of them. The sample has 280,000 or so clones; roughly 90% are singletons. This sequence joins TRBV5-1 and TRBJ2-1; 11 bases align to TRBD2. The TCR originated in a woman in her late teens or twenties in good health and CMV-seronegative. Sequenced sample: PBMCs. CDR3 sequence (DNA): TGCGCCAGCAGTCAAACCTCCGGGACTAGCGGTAACAATGAGCAGTTCTTC. Its protein is CASSQTSGTSGNNEQFF.